This TCR beta chain is drawn from a study of blood T cell repertoires in COVID-19. Across the study: Some COVID-19 samples were acute and others convalescent; all came from the United States, Italy and Spain. PBMCs, B-cell-depleted T cells, or T cells provided the cDNA or gDNA that made up the material.

Concerning this clone: This same CDR3 is encoded by further DNA sequences in the sample.

Using immunoSEQ multiplex PCR, the repertoire was profiled, and TCRdb retains in-frame clones only, with some absent. The data contain about 140,000 clones, 84% of them singletons. The germline V gene has CDR1 GTSNPN and CDR2 SVGIG (reference sequence). V dropped 2 bases and J dropped 4; count of bases not matched to a gene: 0. The CDR3 covers 14 residues. V gene TRBV30 combines with J gene TRBJ2-2; 11 nucleotides agree with TRBD2. The specimen was peripheral blood. The origin of this receptor is a human donor in a cohort sampled during active COVID-19. The CDR3, as DNA: TGTGCCTGGAGTACTAGCGGGGGCACCGGGGAGCTGTTTTTT. It specifies CAWSTSGGTGELFF.